This TCR beta chain was recorded in a study of response to subunit inactivated influenza vaccine. General observations from the study: Authors suggested each seasonal flu vaccination may recruit only limited numbers of new T cells.

Trimming stripped 0 bases from V and 8 bases from J, with 7 bases between. Germline CDR1 is MGHRA and CDR2 is YSYEKL. This CDR3 has 13 residues. This clonotype was recorded a few times. Its specificity is unknown. TCRdb itself ran the RT-PCR reads through MiXCR, one entry per CDR3 protein. Counted here are about 500,000 distinct CDR3 sequences, 15% to 20% occurring once; the ten biggest clones make up less than 4%. This TCR was sampled from a man between 50 and 75 years old who received an inactivated influenza vaccine. This chain joins TRBV4-1 and TRBJ1-4; D is undetermined. Source: CD4+ T cells sorted from PBMCs, taken around 25 months after vaccination. The CDR3 is CASSQETREKLFF. The CDR3 DNA is TGCGCCAGCAGCCAAGAAACCAGGGAAAAACTGTTTTTT.